The clone carrying this T cell receptor beta chain was seen more than once but under ten times. The antigen is unknown. TCRdb ran MiXCR on the 5' RACE reads and lists one entry per CDR3 protein. The sample shows fewer than 700,000 distinct CDR3 sequences, roughly 21% of them seen only once. These data come from a study of T-cell memory formation after mild COVID-19. Study context: TCR clusters showed largely donor specificity. Regarding the study as a whole: CD4/CD8 balance held among clones contracting day 15 to 85, and later expanders leaned CD4+. Pre-infection memory showed some responding clones, and this suggested that cross-reactive memory joined.

Trimming removed 4 bases at V and 3 bases at J, with 16 bases between. The CDR3 spans 16 residues. Per germline, CDR1 SGHNT and CDR2 YENEEA. This TCR was sampled from an adult woman who had mild COVID-19 (a few samples of this study predate the infection). Cell type and time point are not known. This chain links TRBV11-3 with TRBJ2-1; the D gene is possibly TRBD2 (5 bases). The sample taken for sequencing was PBMCs or a T cell subset sorted from them (not recorded which). CDR3 bases: TGTGCCAGCAGCTCAGACTTGGGGAGTGGCTACAATGAGCAGTTCTTC. The encoded protein is CASSSDLGSGYNEQFF.